This T cell receptor beta chain was sequenced during a study of T cells in Graves' hyperthyroidism and ophthalmopathy. Diagnostic assessment was based on clinical symptoms, serum thyroxine and TRAb, thyroid ultrasound and orbital computed tomography. Amplified TCR beta CDR3 regions came from RNA transcripts. An initial round of RT-PCR targeting the TCR CDR3 relied on the HTBI primer set. TCRdb ran MiXCR on the multiplex PCR reads and lists one entry per CDR3 protein. The sample has a few hundred thousand distinct CDR3 sequences, approximately 14% seen once. This clonotype was found many times. The CDR3 runs to 17 residues. Trimming removed 0 bases from V and 2 bases from J; junction bases left unmatched: 7. In germline, CDR1 is MNHEY, CDR2 SVGAGI.

The sequence came from a woman in her twenties or thirties with Graves' hyperthyroidism. The sequencing sample was made of blood. The gene calls are TRBV6-5 and TRBJ2-7, with TRBD2 matching over 10 bases. For the CDR3, the DNA is TGTGCCAGCAGTTACTCGGGAGGGACTAGCGAGACCTACGAGCAGTACTTC. As protein: CASSYSGGTSETYEQYF.